A selection of T cell receptor beta chains follows, all from one sample in a study of CD4+ T cells in melanoma. The data were produced by immunoSEQ multiplex PCR, yet TCRdb's version contains in-frame clones alone and is incomplete. The table records 20,000 to 25,000 clones, around 78% of them present only once. These receptors were taken from a human donor with melanoma. The CDR3 runs from the conserved cysteine through the conserved F or W. The D gene is left open where the match is weak. The listing skips clone size in some rows; elsewhere it reads once, few, many or a size class.

v_call: TRBV19
clone_size: .
d_call: .
j_call: TRBJ1-2
cdr3_aa: CASKEGPPQDYGYTF
cdr3_nt: TGTGCCAGTAAAGAGGGCCCGCCCCAGGACTATGGCTACACCTTC

v_call: TRBV5-1
clone_size: .
d_call: .
j_call: TRBJ1-1
cdr3_aa: CASRWGRNTEAFF
cdr3_nt: TGCGCCAGCAGGTGGGGGAGGAACACTGAAGCTTTCTTT

v_call: TRBV5-8
clone_size: .
d_call: TRBD1
j_call: TRBJ1-2
cdr3_aa: CASSIGQGGPYGYTF
cdr3_nt: TGTGCCAGCAGCATAGGACAGGGCGGTCCGTATGGCTACACCTTC

v_call: TRBV5-8
clone_size: .
d_call: .
j_call: TRBJ2-3
cdr3_aa: CASSLWGRALGTDTQYF
cdr3_nt: TGTGCCAGCAGCTTGTGGGGGCGGGCCCTCGGCACAGATACGCAGTATTTT

v_call: TRBV9
clone_size: .
d_call: .
j_call: TRBJ1-3
cdr3_aa: CASSATGWSSGNTIYF
cdr3_nt: TGTGCCAGCAGCGCCACCGGATGGAGCTCTGGAAACACCATATATTTT

v_call: TRBV11-2
clone_size: .
d_call: .
j_call: TRBJ2-5
cdr3_aa: CASRPWGEETQYF
cdr3_nt: TGTGCCAGCAGGCCTTGGGGGGAGGAGACCCAGTACTTC

v_call: TRBV6-6
clone_size: .
d_call: .
j_call: TRBJ2-7
cdr3_aa: CASSDGRAAYEQYF
cdr3_nt: TGTGCCAGCAGTGATGGTCGTGCTGCCTACGAGCAGTACTTC

v_call: TRBV30
clone_size: .
d_call: .
j_call: TRBJ2-1
cdr3_aa: CAWSVRGPFEQFF
cdr3_nt: TGTGCCTGGAGTGTAAGGGGCCCGTTTGAGCAGTTCTTC

v_call: TRBV5-1
clone_size: .
d_call: .
j_call: TRBJ1-2
cdr3_aa: CASSKSIPANYGYTF
cdr3_nt: TGCGCCAGCTCGAAGAGTATACCGGCGAACTATGGCTACACCTTC

v_call: TRBV29-1
clone_size: few
d_call: TRBD1
j_call: TRBJ1-1
cdr3_aa: CSAGGWNTEAFF
cdr3_nt: TGCAGCGCAGGGGGCTGGAACACTGAAGCTTTCTTT

v_call: TRBV29-1
clone_size: .
d_call: .
j_call: TRBJ2-3
cdr3_aa: CSVVDSVLTDTQYF
cdr3_nt: TGCAGCGTCGTTGACAGCGTATTAACAGATACGCAGTATTTT

v_call: TRBV11-2
clone_size: few
d_call: .
j_call: TRBJ1-2
cdr3_aa: CASSSLSQRGYTF
cdr3_nt: TGTGCCAGCAGCTCCCTATCGCAGCGTGGCTACACCTTC

v_call: TRBV7-3
clone_size: .
d_call: .
j_call: TRBJ2-3
cdr3_aa: CASSPEVRGGVNTDTQYF
cdr3_nt: TGTGCCAGCAGCCCAGAGGTCAGGGGGGGGGTTAACACAGATACGCAGTATTTT

v_call: TRBV5-4
clone_size: .
d_call: TRBD1
j_call: TRBJ2-5
cdr3_aa: CASSQDRGLETQYF
cdr3_nt: TGTGCCAGCAGCCAAGACAGGGGGCTTGAGACCCAGTACTTC

v_call: TRBV7-9
clone_size: .
d_call: .
j_call: TRBJ2-2
cdr3_aa: CASSWGSNTGELFF
cdr3_nt: TGTGCCAGCAGCTGGGGATCAAACACCGGGGAGCTGTTTTTT

v_call: TRBV2
clone_size: .
d_call: .
j_call: TRBJ2-3
cdr3_aa: CASSDPRDPSDTQYF
cdr3_nt: TGTGCCAGCAGTGACCCCAGGGACCCTTCAGATACGCAGTATTTT

v_call: TRBV19
clone_size: .
d_call: .
j_call: TRBJ2-5
cdr3_aa: CASSRQAYETQYF
cdr3_nt: TGTGCCAGTAGTAGGCAGGCGTACGAGACCCAGTACTTC

v_call: TRBV7-9
clone_size: .
d_call: TRBD1
j_call: TRBJ1-6
cdr3_aa: CVSSPTTGGDSPLHF
cdr3_nt: TGTGTCAGCAGCCCGACGACAGGGGGGGATTCACCCCTCCACTTT

v_call: TRBV2
clone_size: .
d_call: TRBD1
j_call: TRBJ1-3
cdr3_aa: CASSSGGSGNTIYF
cdr3_nt: TGTGCCAGCAGTTCAGGGGGCTCTGGAAACACCATATATTTT

v_call: TRBV27
clone_size: few
d_call: TRBD2
j_call: TRBJ2-1
cdr3_aa: CASSALAGGREQFF
cdr3_nt: TGTGCCAGCAGTGCACTAGCGGGGGGGCGTGAGCAGTTCTTC

v_call: TRBV6-1
clone_size: few
d_call: .
j_call: TRBJ1-1
cdr3_aa: CASEGRAGAEAFF
cdr3_nt: TGTGCCAGCGAGGGCAGGGCGGGGGCTGAAGCTTTCTTT

v_call: TRBV6-5
clone_size: .
d_call: .
j_call: TRBJ2-7
cdr3_aa: CASSYSDTGPYEQYF
cdr3_nt: TGTGCCAGCAGTTACTCGGATACAGGGCCCTACGAGCAGTACTTC